Listed below are T cell receptor beta chains from one sample, sequenced in a study of cytomegalovirus exposure and HLA in healthy donors. Generated by immunoSEQ multiplex PCR, the TCRdb table keeps only in-frame clones and is missing some. There are 150,000 to 200,000 clones in the sample; around 75% occur only once, and 4.5% to 5% lies in the top ten. Sequences were obtained from PBMCs. These receptors were collected from a man aged 18 to 29 in good health and CMV-seropositive. Each CDR3 is given with its conserved first and last residue. Each record gives: J gene, V gene, clone size, D gene, CDR3 DNA, CDR3 protein. D genes are given only for firm matches. Clone size is given for some rows only: seen once, a few or many times, or a class if the clone is expanded.

>TRBJ2-3|TRBV7-2|few|TRBD2
TGTGCCAGCAGCTCCTCCGGGGGGGGCCCTACGCAGTATTTT
CASSSSGGGPTQYF
>TRBJ1-4|TRBV12-5|NA|NA
TGTGCTAGTGGGGCGGACACGCTTAATGAAAAACTGTTTTTT
CASGADTLNEKLFF
>TRBJ2-5|TRBV5-1|NA|NA
TGCGCCAGCCGGGACTCCGGAGAGACCCAGTACTTC
CASRDSGETQYF
>TRBJ2-3|TRBV19|NA|NA
TGTGCCAGTAGTACTTACGGTCCCACAGATACGCAGTATTTT
CASSTYGPTDTQYF
>TRBJ2-5|TRBV9|NA|NA
TGTGCCAGCAGCGTAGGGGGCATCCAAGAGACCCAGTACTTC
CASSVGGIQETQYF
>TRBJ1-2|TRBV5-1|NA|TRBD1
TGCGCCAGCAGCTTGGGTGGCGGGACAGCGGTCTATGGCTACACCTTC
CASSLGGGTAVYGYTF
>TRBJ1-2|TRBV6-5|NA|NA
TGTGCCAGCAGTTATCGGCAGGGCATTAGTGGCTACACCTTC
CASSYRQGISGYTF
>TRBJ1-4|TRBV15|NA|NA
TGTGCCACCAGCCCTATTGACCGTAGGGGTGAAAAACTGTTTTTT
CATSPIDRRGEKLFF
>TRBJ1-1|TRBV27|NA|NA
TGTGCCAGCAGTCTCCCGAGGTATCGCACTGAAGCTTTCTTT
CASSLPRYRTEAFF
>TRBJ2-3|TRBV5-4|once|NA
TGTGCCAGCAGCTTCGGGGGCACAGATACGCAGTATTTT
CASSFGGTDTQYF
>TRBJ1-6|TRBV5-4|NA|NA
TGTGCCAGCAGCGCGGGGGGGACGGCTAATTCACCCCTCCACTTT
CASSAGGTANSPLHF
>TRBJ2-3|TRBV5-1|NA|TRBD2
TGCGCCAGCAGCTTGGGAGCGCTTAGCGGGGCGAGCACAGATACGCAGTATTTT
CASSLGALSGASTDTQYF
>TRBJ1-1|TRBV27|NA|TRBD1
TGTGCCAGCAGCCCCCTGGTCGCCGGACAGGGGGCCACTGAAGCTTTCTTT
CASSPLVAGQGATEAFF
>TRBJ1-2|TRBV7-9|few|TRBD1
TGTGCCAGCAGCCGTCCCGGGACAGGGACTAACTATGGCTACACCTTC
CASSRPGTGTNYGYTF
>TRBJ2-1|TRBV5-1|NA|TRBD2
TGCGCCAGCAGCTTGGGGTCCGGGACTAGCGGGAGAAATGAGCAGTTCTTC
CASSLGSGTSGRNEQFF
>TRBJ2-5|TRBV5-1|few|TRBD1
TGCGCCAGCAGCTTTACGGGACAGCAAGAGACCCAGTACTTC
CASSFTGQQETQYF
>TRBJ1-1|TRBV5-1|NA|NA
TGCGCCAGCAGCTTGAGTGGCATGAACACTGAAGCTTTCTTT
CASSLSGMNTEAFF
>TRBJ2-1|TRBV5-1|few|TRBD2
TGCGCCAGCCGACTCGAGGGACTAGCGTTAGATGAGCAGTTCTTC
CASRLEGLALDEQFF